This TCR beta chain was sequenced for a study of low-dose radiotherapy and immunotherapy resistance in tumors. In the study overall: Cohort 1 was given 0.5 Gy per fraction every 2 weeks, for 6.5 Gy total. Oral administration of aspirin 300 mg daily occurred for four cycles, commencing at cycle 1 day 1.

This clonotype has ten or more counts. The V segment lost 1 base and the J segment 0 bases; nucleotides outside the gene matches: 6. CDR1 and CDR2 from the germline V gene are SQVTM and ANQGSEA. The length of the CDR3 is 16 residues. Time point described: before trial treatment. Treatment of the donors consisted of nivolumab and ipilimumab (plus aspirin, low-dose cyclophosphamide and low-dose radiotherapy). Primers used for first-strand cDNA, a TRAV- and TRBV-specific set, covered both alpha and beta chains. Over roughly 19 PCR cycles, TCRs were amplified from a constant-region primer and V-primer adapter. TCRdb reprocessed the reads via MiXCR and lists one record per CDR3 protein. The profile shows 35,000 to 50,000 distinct CDR3 sequences, 31% of them singletons.

This sample comprised PBMCs, obtained before treatment. This TCR came from a male donor with gallbladder cancer. The chain employs TRBV29-1 and TRBJ2-7; 10 nucleotides match TRBD1. CDR3 DNA: TGCAGCGTTGAAGTTGGGACAGGGGAGTACTCCTACGAGCAGTACTTC. It translates to CSVEVGTGEYSYEQYF.